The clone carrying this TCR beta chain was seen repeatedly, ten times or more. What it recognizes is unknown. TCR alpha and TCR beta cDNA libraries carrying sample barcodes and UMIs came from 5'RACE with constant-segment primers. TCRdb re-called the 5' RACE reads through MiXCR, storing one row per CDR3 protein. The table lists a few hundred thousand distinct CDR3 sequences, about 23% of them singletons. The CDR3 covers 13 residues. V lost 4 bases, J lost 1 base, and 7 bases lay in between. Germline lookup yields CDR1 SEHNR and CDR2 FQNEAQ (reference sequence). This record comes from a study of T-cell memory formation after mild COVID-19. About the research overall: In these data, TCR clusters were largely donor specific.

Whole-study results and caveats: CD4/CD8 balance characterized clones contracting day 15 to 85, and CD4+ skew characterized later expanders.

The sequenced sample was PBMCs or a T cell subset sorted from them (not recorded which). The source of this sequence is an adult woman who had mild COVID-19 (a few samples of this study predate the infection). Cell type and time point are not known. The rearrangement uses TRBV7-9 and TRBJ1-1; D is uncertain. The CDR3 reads CASSSIKNTEAFF. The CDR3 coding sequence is TGTGCCAGCAGCTCTATAAAGAACACTGAAGCTTTCTTT.